One and the same sample provided the 28 T cell receptor beta chains below, sequenced in a study of blood T cell repertoires in COVID-19. Generated by immunoSEQ multiplex PCR, the TCRdb table keeps only in-frame clones and is missing some. Counted here are approximately 70,000 clones, more than 70% occurring once; the ten biggest clones make up roughly 40%. The sequenced sample consisted of peripheral blood. The receptors here all came from an elderly woman with active or convalescent COVID-19.

The CDR3, as DNA: TGCGCCAGCAGTGTAGATAGCGGGGTTAACAATGAGCAGTTCTTC. Translating gives CASSVDSGVNNEQFF. The genes are TRBV10-1 and TRBJ2-1; 8 nucleotides match TRBD2. With 4 bases clipped from V and 5 bases from J, the junction kept 7 bases outside the gene matches. Looked up from germline, CDR1 is WNHNN and CDR2 is SYGVQD (reference sequence). The CDR3 loop spans 15 amino acids.

This clone was picked up a small number of times. The rearrangement links TRBV20-1 to TRBJ1-1; D gene uncertain. The CDR3 runs 12 residues. Germline CDR1 is DFQATT and CDR2 is SNEGSKA (reference sequence). Between the trimmed V and J ends, which lost 3 bases and 1 base, there was a span of 6 bases. CDR3 nucleotides: TGCAGTGCTAGTGTCCAGAACACTGAAGCTTTCTTT. Its translation is CSASVQNTEAFF.

The rearrangement uses TRBV7-2 and TRBJ1-3, with D perhaps TRBD1 (6 bases). This CDR3 is built from 16 residues. CDR1 is SGHTA and CDR2 is FQGNSA in the germline V gene. Between the trimmed V and J ends, which lost 5 bases and 0 bases, there was a span of 14 bases. In DNA form, the CDR3 reads TGTGCCAGCAGCAGACAGGCTAATCCCTCTGGAAACACCATATATTTT. Translated: CASSRQANPSGNTIYF.

The chain links TRBV20-1 to TRBJ1-2, with TRBD1 as a possible D gene (6 bases). The CDR3 runs 11 residues. CDR1 DFQATT and CDR2 SNEGSKA come from the germline V gene (reference sequence). Trimming took 6 bases from V and 8 from J, leaving 13 bases between them. The chain's CDR3 is CSALGGGGYTF. DNA for the CDR3: TGCAGTGCCTTAGGGGGGGGAGGCTACACCTTC.

The V gene is TRBV4-1, the J gene TRBJ2-7, with TRBD2 matching over 7 bases. Trimming at V came to 2 bases and at J to 4 bases, leaving 14 bases not matched to a gene. This CDR3 region has 17 residues. CDR1 MGHRA and CDR2 YSYEKL come from the germline V gene. The CDR3 DNA is TGCGCCAGCAGCCAACATCCGGGACTAACTGACGAGTACGAGCAGTACTTC. It yields the protein CASSQHPGLTDEYEQYF.

The V call is TRBV19, the J call TRBJ2-1; TRBD2 aligns across 8 bases. CDR1 is LNHDA and CDR2 is SQIVND in the germline V gene (reference sequence). There are 15 residues in the CDR3. The junction had 12 bases not matched to a gene; V was cut back by 9 bases and J by 5 bases. CDR3 bases: TGTGCCAGACCTCAGGGACTAGGGGATAACAATGAGCAGTTCTTC. This gives the protein CARPQGLGDNNEQFF.

The chain carries TRBV6-5 and TRBJ1-1, with D maybe TRBD1 (6 bases). V lost 8 bases to trimming and J lost 2 bases, with 18 bases between them. The CDR3 is 15 amino acids. Per the germline V gene, CDR1 is MNHEY and CDR2 is SVGAGI. The CDR3 reads CASGQIRGPNTEAFF. CDR3 sequence (DNA): TGTGCCAGCGGACAAATCAGGGGTCCCAACACTGAAGCTTTCTTT.

The chain has TRBV7-2 and TRBJ2-1; 8 bases match TRBD2. CDR3 length equals 18 residues. Germline V gives CDR1 SGHTA, CDR2 FQGNSA. Germline trimming cut 1 base from V and 9 bases from J; bases unmatched to any gene: 17. In DNA, the CDR3 is TGTGCCAGCAGCTTAGTGGCGCGGGGGGTCTCCATTGGGATTGAGCAGTTCTTC. This sequence encodes CASSLVARGVSIGIEQFF.

This chain connects TRBV12-3 or TRBV12-4 to TRBJ2-5; the D gene is possibly TRBD2 (6 bases). V lost 3 bases to trimming and J lost 4 bases, with 9 bases between them. The CDR3 length is 13 residues. Here the CDR3 reads CASSFSGVETQYF. The DNA for the CDR3 is TGTGCCAGCAGTTTTTCGGGGGTAGAGACCCAGTACTTC.

The V call is TRBV15, the J call TRBJ1-2; no clear D gene. The length of the CDR3 is 14 residues. CDR1 LNHNV and CDR2 YYDKDF come from the germline V gene (reference sequence). V lost 1 base, J lost 2 bases, and 8 bases lay in between. CDR3 coding DNA: TGTGCCACCAGCAGAGTTAGTCTGAACTATGGCTACACCTTC. This gives the protein CATSRVSLNYGYTF.

In its sample, this clone was seen a few times. V gene TRBV7-9 combines with J gene TRBJ1-5, with D possibly matching TRBD1 (5 bases). Per germline, CDR1 SEHNR and CDR2 FQNEAQ (reference sequence). CDR3 length equals 13 residues. The ends were cut back, 6 bases at V and 3 bases at J, with 9 bases in the middle. CDR3 coding DNA: TGTGCCAGCAGAGGGGAACTCAATCAGCCCCAGCATTTT. Its protein is CASRGELNQPQHF.

For this clone: Other nucleotide sequences in the sample specify the same CDR3. CDR3 loop: CASSRGQGRGNEKLFF. CDR3 DNA sequence: TGTGCCAGTAGCAGGGGACAGGGTCGGGGTAATGAAAAACTGTTTTTT. J is TRBJ1-4 and V is TRBV19; TRBD1 aligns across 9 bases. Germline V gene data show CDR1 as LNHDA and CDR2 as SQIVND (reference sequence). Trimming removed 6 bases from V and 4 bases from J; junction bases left unmatched: 9. The CDR3 is 16 residues long.

J is TRBJ2-5 and V is TRBV5-4; 9 bases line up with TRBD1. With 4 bases clipped from V and 5 bases from J, the junction kept 6 bases outside the gene matches. The CDR3 consists of 14 residues. Germline CDR1 is SGHNT and CDR2 is YYREEE (reference sequence). The CDR3 coding sequence is TGTGCCAGCAGCAACTACAGGGGGCGGGAGACCCAGTACTTC. This codes for CASSNYRGRETQYF.

The J gene is TRBJ1-6, the V gene TRBV27; TRBD1 matches 9 bases. From germline, CDR1 is MNHEY and CDR2 SMNVEV (reference sequence). The CDR3 has 14 amino acids. V was pared by 8 bases and J by 10 bases, with 9 bases of the junction left unmatched. This chain's CDR3 is CASHRGQVGSPLHF. The CDR3 nucleotides read TGTGCCAGCCACAGGGGGCAAGTAGGATCACCCCTCCACTTT.

CDR3 nucleotides: TGTGCCAGCAGCCTCCCTGACAGGCGGAACACTGAAGCTTTCTTT. This encodes CASSLPDRRNTEAFF. The chain joins TRBV5-4 to TRBJ1-1, with D possibly matching TRBD1 (6 bases). This CDR3 region has 15 residues. Trimming cost V 4 bases and J 1 base, with 14 bases left between them. Germline-derived CDR1 and CDR2 are SGHNT and YYREEE (reference sequence).

This clone was seen a single time. The gene calls are TRBV18 and TRBJ1-4, with 10 nucleotides matching TRBD1. This CDR3 region has 14 residues. Germline V CDR1 and CDR2: KGHSH, LQKENI. J lost 7 bases, V lost 6 bases, and 5 bases had no gene match. As DNA, the CDR3 is TGTGCCAGCTCTTCCGGGACAGGGGTTGAAAAACTGTTTTTT. As protein: CASSSGTGVEKLFF. Filled out from reference TRBV18 and TRBJ1-4, the complete variable domain reads NAGVMQNPRHLVRRRGQEARLRCSPMKGHSHVYWYRQLPEEGLKFMVYLQKENIIDESGMPKERFSAEFPKEGPSILRIQQVVRGDSAAYFCASSSGTGVEKLFFGSGTQLSVL.

The chain joins TRBV3-1 (or the pseudogene TRBV3-2) to TRBJ2-1; 8 bases are a match to TRBD2. V trimming: 1 base; J trimming: 1 base; junction bases outside the gene matches: 3. Germline loops: CDR1 LGHDT, CDR2 YNNKEL (reference sequence). The CDR3 totals 16 residues. This CDR3 is CASSQVGTRSYNEQFF. The DNA for the CDR3 is TGTGCCAGCAGCCAAGTTGGGACTAGGTCCTACAATGAGCAGTTCTTC.

The chain uses TRBV19 and TRBJ2-5; 7 nucleotides agree with TRBD1. This CDR3 is built from 16 residues. Germline CDR1 reads LNHDA; CDR2 reads SQIVND (reference sequence). The V and J ends lost 3 bases and 7 bases, in that order; junction bases with no gene match: 14. The CDR3 coding sequence is TGTGCCAGTAGTATCGGAGAGGGGGCCTTTGGAGGGACCCAGTACTTC. Encoded protein: CASSIGEGAFGGTQYF.

This chain uses TRBV28 with TRBJ2-1, with 7 bases identical to TRBD1. Germline assignment: CDR1 MDHEN and CDR2 SYDVKM. V lost 3 bases to trimming and J lost 6 bases; unmatched junction nucleotides: 5. This CDR3 is 14 amino acids long. CDR3 residues: CASSFSGTVNEQFF. CDR3 in DNA: TGTGCCAGCAGTTTCTCCGGGACAGTCAATGAGCAGTTCTTC.

This clone was picked up one time. The chain joins TRBV28 to TRBJ1-6; 9 bases match TRBD1. The germline gives CDR1 MDHEN, CDR2 SYDVKM. After removal of 6 bases from V and 6 bases from J, the junction contained 3 bases not matched to a gene. The CDR3 is made up of 14 amino acids. CDR3 sequence (DNA): TGTGCCAGCAGAAGACAGGGGGGTAATTCACCCCTCCACTTT. It is translated as CASRRQGGNSPLHF.

The V call is TRBV7-6, the J call TRBJ1-5; 10 bases match TRBD1. V lost 3 bases and J lost 5; bases outside the gene matches: 4. The CDR3 is made up of 15 amino acids. CDR1 is SGHVS, CDR2 FNYEAQ, per germline. The CDR3 coding sequence is TGTGCCAGCAGCTTGACAGGGGGCCCATATCAGCCCCAGCATTTT. This codes for CASSLTGGPYQPQHF.

This chain joins TRBV5-4 and TRBJ2-3; TRBD1 agrees at 7 bases. There are 14 residues in the CDR3. J lost 5 bases, V lost 4 bases, and 7 bases had no gene match. CDR1 SGHNT and CDR2 YYREEE come from the germline V gene (reference sequence). The CDR3 sequence: CASSMGQSGDTQYF. The CDR3, as DNA: TGTGCCAGCAGCATGGGACAGAGTGGAGATACGCAGTATTTT. Drawing the rest from reference TRBV5-4 and TRBJ2-3, the complete variable domain is ETGVTQSPTHLIKTRGQQVTLRCSSQSGHNTVSWYQQALGQGPQFIFQYYREEENGRGNFPPRFSGLQFPNYSSELNVNALELDDSALYLCASSMGQSGDTQYFGPGTRLTVL.

V usage is TRBV20-1 and J usage is TRBJ2-3; 8 bases are shared with TRBD2. There are 18 residues in the CDR3. Germline V gene sequence: CDR1 DFQATT, CDR2 SNEGSKA (reference sequence). The V segment lost 3 bases and the J segment 0 bases; nucleotides outside the gene matches: 14. The CDR3 sequence is CSASGLAGGKPSTDTQYF. CDR3 DNA: TGCAGTGCTAGTGGGCTAGCGGGCGGAAAGCCTAGCACAGATACGCAGTATTTT.

The chain is built from TRBV19 and TRBJ1-1, with TRBD1 as a possible D gene (5 bases). V dropped 3 bases and J dropped 6 bases, with 17 bases sitting between them. Germline V gene sequence: CDR1 LNHDA, CDR2 SQIVND (reference sequence). The CDR3 runs 15 residues. The CDR3 bases are TGTGCCAGTAGTATTTCAGGGCCGCATCCTCCTGAAGCTTTCTTT. It is translated as CASSISGPHPPEAFF.

The CDR3: CASSLWTGPLQETQYF. The CDR3 bases are TGTGCCAGCAGCTTATGGACAGGTCCCCTCCAAGAGACCCAGTACTTC. The V gene is TRBV5-6, the J gene TRBJ2-5, with 7 positions matching TRBD1. V gave up 2 bases and J gave up 1 base; unmatched junction bases: 8. Germline loops: CDR1 SGHDT, CDR2 YYEEEE. This CDR3 spans 16 amino acids.

V usage is TRBV19 and J usage is TRBJ1-5; D is perhaps TRBD1 (5 bases). Trimming cost V 6 bases and J 6 bases, with 18 bases left between them. CDR3 length equals 15 residues. Germline CDR1 is LNHDA and CDR2 is SQIVND (reference sequence). CDR3 loop: CASSRRGATGQPQHF. For the CDR3, the DNA is TGTGCCAGTAGCCGTCGCGGGGCAACGGGTCAGCCCCAGCATTTT.

This clone has a single count. The chain uses TRBV4-3 and TRBJ1-6, with D possibly being TRBD1 (5 bases). The CDR3 is 17 amino acids. V dropped 4 bases and J dropped 6 bases, with 19 bases sitting between them. Germline V gene data show CDR1 as LGHNA and CDR2 as YSLEER. The CDR3: CASSRKTGRDANSPLHF. The CDR3 nucleotides are TGCGCCAGCAGCCGTAAGACGGGGAGGGACGCTAATTCACCCCTCCACTTT.

The V gene is TRBV6-2 or TRBV6-3, the J gene TRBJ2-7, with TRBD1 identical over 8 bases. The germline V gene encodes CDR1 MNHEY and CDR2 SVGEGT. Unmatched junction bases numbered 6, after V lost 1 base and J lost 1 base. The CDR3 spans 16 residues. CDR3 protein: CASSYWRGQASYEQYF. The DNA of the CDR3 is TGTGCCAGCAGTTACTGGAGGGGACAGGCTTCCTACGAGCAGTACTTC.